The rows below give T cell receptor beta chains drawn from one sample of a study of T cell changes during pregnancy in multiple sclerosis. Only in-frame clones appear in the TCRdb table, and some are missing; sequencing was by immunoSEQ multiplex PCR. The sample consists of roughly 57,000 clones, approximately 94% of them appearing once. The source was CD8+ T cells from peripheral blood mononuclear cells, collected after pregnancy. All receptors come from a female donor with multiple sclerosis, enrolled in a pregnancy study. The CDR3 runs from the conserved cysteine through the conserved F or W. D genes are given only for firm matches. Clone size is stated in some rows and not others, as once, few, many or a class when expanded.

d_call: TRBD1
v_call: TRBV11-3
j_call: TRBJ1-1
clone_size: NA
cdr3_aa: CASSTTGGSEAFF
cdr3_nt: TGTGCCAGCAGCACGACAGGGGGGAGTGAAGCTTTCTTT

d_call: NA
v_call: TRBV28
j_call: TRBJ1-5
clone_size: NA
cdr3_aa: CASSLGVGNQPQHF
cdr3_nt: TGTGCCAGCAGCCTAGGGGTAGGGAATCAGCCCCAGCATTTT

d_call: TRBD1
v_call: TRBV5-1
j_call: TRBJ1-2
clone_size: NA
cdr3_aa: CASSGIQGRLDGYTF
cdr3_nt: TGCGCCAGCAGCGGTATACAGGGGCGCCTAGATGGCTACACCTTC

d_call: TRBD2
v_call: TRBV5-1
j_call: TRBJ2-1
clone_size: NA
cdr3_aa: CASSLGLAGYNEQFF
cdr3_nt: TGCGCCAGCAGCTTGGGACTAGCGGGTTACAATGAGCAGTTCTTC

d_call: NA
v_call: TRBV30
j_call: TRBJ2-7
clone_size: NA
cdr3_aa: CAWSVLLIPSEEQYF
cdr3_nt: TGTGCCTGGAGTGTACTTCTAATACCCTCCGAGGAGCAGTACTTC

d_call: NA
v_call: TRBV11-2
j_call: TRBJ2-1
clone_size: NA
cdr3_aa: CASSFAGYNEQFF
cdr3_nt: TGTGCCAGCAGCTTTGCGGGATACAATGAGCAGTTCTTC

d_call: NA
v_call: TRBV2
j_call: TRBJ2-7
clone_size: few
cdr3_aa: CASSLLSYYEQYF
cdr3_nt: TGTGCCAGCAGTTTACTTAGTTACTACGAGCAGTACTTC

d_call: TRBD1
v_call: TRBV29-1
j_call: TRBJ1-2
clone_size: NA
cdr3_aa: CSVEVGDRGYGYTF
cdr3_nt: TGCAGCGTTGAGGTTGGGGACAGGGGTTATGGCTACACCTTC

d_call: NA
v_call: TRBV9
j_call: TRBJ1-2
clone_size: NA
cdr3_aa: CASLDQVGNRGYTF
cdr3_nt: TGTGCCAGCCTCGACCAAGTAGGAAACAGAGGCTACACCTTC

d_call: TRBD1
v_call: TRBV6-1
j_call: TRBJ1-5
clone_size: NA
cdr3_aa: CASSEGQGYF
cdr3_nt: TGTGCCAGCAGCGAGGGACAGGGGTATTTT

d_call: TRBD1
v_call: TRBV7-9
j_call: TRBJ2-7
clone_size: NA
cdr3_aa: CASRGTASYEQYF
cdr3_nt: TGTGCCAGCAGGGGGACAGCTTCCTACGAGCAGTACTTC

d_call: TRBD1
v_call: TRBV9
j_call: TRBJ2-7
clone_size: NA
cdr3_aa: CASSAPHGTGPGEQYF
cdr3_nt: TGTGCCAGCAGCGCACCCCATGGGACAGGGCCGGGCGAGCAGTACTTC

d_call: TRBD2
v_call: TRBV4-3
j_call: TRBJ2-1
clone_size: NA
cdr3_aa: CASSQDSGRNNEQFF
cdr3_nt: TGCGCCAGCAGCCAAGATAGCGGGAGGAACAATGAGCAGTTCTTC

d_call: NA
v_call: TRBV13
j_call: TRBJ1-3
clone_size: NA
cdr3_aa: CASSSLGAGNTIYF
cdr3_nt: TGTGCCAGCAGCTCCTTAGGAGCTGGAAACACCATATATTTT

d_call: NA
v_call: TRBV13
j_call: TRBJ2-5
clone_size: NA
cdr3_aa: CASSPNGAGKETQYF
cdr3_nt: TGTGCCAGCAGCCCCAACGGGGCGGGGAAAGAGACCCAGTACTTC

d_call: NA
v_call: TRBV28
j_call: TRBJ2-5
clone_size: NA
cdr3_aa: CASSSSTEYQETQYF
cdr3_nt: TGTGCCAGCAGTTCCTCGACAGAGTACCAAGAGACCCAGTACTTC

d_call: TRBD1
v_call: TRBV6-1
j_call: TRBJ2-2
clone_size: NA
cdr3_aa: CASSDGTGDTGELFF
cdr3_nt: TGTGCCAGCAGTGACGGGACAGGGGACACCGGGGAGCTGTTTTTT

d_call: TRBD1
v_call: TRBV29-1
j_call: TRBJ1-1
clone_size: NA
cdr3_aa: CSVGDSSNTEAFF
cdr3_nt: TGCAGCGTGGGGGACAGCTCGAACACTGAAGCTTTCTTT

d_call: TRBD1
v_call: TRBV27
j_call: TRBJ2-7
clone_size: NA
cdr3_aa: CASSLVRTGYEQYF
cdr3_nt: TGTGCCAGCAGTTTAGTGAGGACAGGATACGAGCAGTACTTC

d_call: TRBD1
v_call: TRBV11-2
j_call: TRBJ2-3
clone_size: NA
cdr3_aa: CASSSGPGGDTQYF
cdr3_nt: TGTGCCAGCAGCTCCGGGCCAGGGGGAGATACGCAGTATTTT

d_call: TRBD2
v_call: TRBV27
j_call: TRBJ2-7
clone_size: NA
cdr3_aa: CASSFRGGLTYEQYF
cdr3_nt: TGTGCCAGCAGTTTCCGGGGGGGCCTAACCTACGAGCAGTACTTC

d_call: NA
v_call: TRBV4-1
j_call: TRBJ2-3
clone_size: NA
cdr3_aa: CASSQERATSTDTQYF
cdr3_nt: TGCGCCAGCAGCCAAGAGAGAGCCACTAGCACAGATACGCAGTATTTT

d_call: TRBD2
v_call: TRBV5-6
j_call: TRBJ2-7
clone_size: NA
cdr3_aa: CASSLGGGRAFSYEQYF
cdr3_nt: TGTGCCAGCAGCTTGGGTGGCGGGAGGGCCTTCTCCTACGAGCAGTACTTC

d_call: NA
v_call: TRBV27
j_call: TRBJ1-2
clone_size: NA
cdr3_aa: CASSLSIDYYGYTF
cdr3_nt: TGTGCCAGCAGTTTATCGATCGACTATTATGGCTACACCTTC

d_call: NA
v_call: TRBV21-1
j_call: TRBJ1-5
clone_size: NA
cdr3_aa: CASSKGNRSVPYNQPQHF
cdr3_nt: TGTGCCAGCAGCAAAGGGAACAGGTCGGTCCCGTACAATCAGCCCCAGCATTTT

d_call: TRBD2
v_call: TRBV6-1
j_call: TRBJ2-1
clone_size: NA
cdr3_aa: CASSEARGGSYNEQFF
cdr3_nt: TGTGCCAGCAGTGAGGCACGGGGGGGCTCCTACAATGAGCAGTTCTTC

d_call: TRBD2
v_call: TRBV28
j_call: TRBJ2-2
clone_size: few
cdr3_aa: CASSVGLAGGTGELFF
cdr3_nt: TGTGCCAGCAGTGTGGGACTAGCGGGAGGAACCGGGGAGCTGTTTTTT

d_call: TRBD1
v_call: TRBV27
j_call: TRBJ2-2
clone_size: NA
cdr3_aa: CASSPPGQKYTGELFF
cdr3_nt: TGTGCCAGCAGTCCTCCGGGACAGAAGTACACCGGGGAGCTGTTTTTT

d_call: TRBD1
v_call: TRBV4-1
j_call: TRBJ1-4
clone_size: NA
cdr3_aa: CASSQGTGTGFFATNEKLFF
cdr3_nt: TGCGCCAGCAGCCAGGGCACCGGGACAGGTTTTTTTGCAACTAATGAAAAACTGTTTTTT

d_call: TRBD2
v_call: TRBV9
j_call: TRBJ2-2
clone_size: NA
cdr3_aa: CASSTSPIMGTSGPNTGELFF
cdr3_nt: TGTGCCAGCAGCACATCCCCGATCATGGGTACTAGCGGGCCTAACACCGGGGAGCTGTTTTTT

d_call: NA
v_call: TRBV12-2
j_call: TRBJ2-7
clone_size: NA
cdr3_aa: CASRCSGMGSYEQYF
cdr3_nt: TGTGCAAGTCGCTGTTCCGGGATGGGGTCCTACGAGCAGTACTTC

d_call: NA
v_call: TRBV30
j_call: TRBJ1-2
clone_size: NA
cdr3_aa: CASPTDLSNYGYTF
cdr3_nt: TGTGCCTCACCGACAGACCTCTCTAACTATGGCTACACCTTC

d_call: NA
v_call: TRBV27
j_call: TRBJ2-2
clone_size: NA
cdr3_aa: CASSFSRTGELFF
cdr3_nt: TGTGCCAGCAGTTTCAGTCGCACCGGGGAGCTGTTTTTT

d_call: NA
v_call: TRBV9
j_call: TRBJ1-2
clone_size: NA
cdr3_aa: CASSGEGGGETYGYTF
cdr3_nt: TGTGCCAGCAGCGGAGAGGGTGGCGGAGAAACTTATGGCTACACCTTC

d_call: TRBD1
v_call: TRBV5-1
j_call: TRBJ2-5
clone_size: NA
cdr3_aa: CASRDDRGHETQYF
cdr3_nt: TGCGCCAGCAGGGATGACAGGGGGCATGAGACCCAGTACTTC

d_call: NA
v_call: TRBV25-1
j_call: TRBJ1-5
clone_size: NA
cdr3_aa: CASSETNRVNQPQHF
cdr3_nt: TGTGCCAGCAGTGAAACGAACAGAGTCAATCAGCCCCAGCATTTT

d_call: NA
v_call: TRBV19
j_call: TRBJ2-1
clone_size: NA
cdr3_aa: CASNTDTRPGTEQFF
cdr3_nt: TGTGCCAGTAACACGGACACTCGACCGGGCACTGAGCAGTTCTTC

d_call: NA
v_call: TRBV6-1
j_call: TRBJ2-3
clone_size: NA
cdr3_aa: CASSEIRGATDTQYF
cdr3_nt: TGTGCCAGCAGCGAGATTCGGGGGGCCACAGATACGCAGTATTTT

d_call: NA
v_call: TRBV28
j_call: TRBJ1-1
clone_size: NA
cdr3_aa: CASSSVGNTEAFF
cdr3_nt: TGTGCCAGCAGTTCCGTCGGGAACACTGAAGCTTTCTTT

d_call: TRBD2
v_call: TRBV9
j_call: TRBJ2-7
clone_size: NA
cdr3_aa: CASSYGTSGAYEQYF
cdr3_nt: TGTGCCAGCAGCTACGGGACTAGCGGGGCCTACGAGCAGTACTTC

d_call: TRBD1
v_call: TRBV19
j_call: TRBJ1-1
clone_size: once
cdr3_aa: CASSGRRDRPKGNTEAFF
cdr3_nt: TGTGCCAGTAGTGGACGAAGGGACAGGCCGAAGGGGAACACTGAAGCTTTCTTT

d_call: TRBD1
v_call: TRBV5-1
j_call: TRBJ1-2
clone_size: NA
cdr3_aa: CASSLAGTGTYGYTF
cdr3_nt: TGCGCCAGCAGCTTGGCCGGGACAGGGACCTATGGCTACACCTTC

d_call: TRBD1
v_call: TRBV9
j_call: TRBJ2-1
clone_size: NA
cdr3_aa: CASSGGSQGDYNEQFF
cdr3_nt: TGTGCCAGCAGCGGAGGGAGTCAGGGGGACTACAATGAGCAGTTCTTC

d_call: NA
v_call: TRBV2
j_call: TRBJ1-1
clone_size: NA
cdr3_aa: CASSTHTEAFF
cdr3_nt: TGTGCCAGCAGTACACATACTGAAGCTTTCTTT

d_call: NA
v_call: TRBV27
j_call: TRBJ1-1
clone_size: NA
cdr3_aa: CASSPLVNTEAFF
cdr3_nt: TGTGCCAGCAGTCCCTTAGTGAACACTGAAGCTTTCTTT

d_call: NA
v_call: TRBV5-1
j_call: TRBJ2-7
clone_size: NA
cdr3_aa: CASSYGQNYEQYF
cdr3_nt: TGCGCCAGCAGCTACGGACAGAACTACGAGCAGTACTTC

d_call: NA
v_call: TRBV6-5
j_call: TRBJ2-1
clone_size: NA
cdr3_aa: CASSYAQGGDEQFF
cdr3_nt: TGTGCCAGCAGTTACGCTCAGGGGGGCGATGAGCAGTTCTTC

d_call: TRBD1
v_call: TRBV30
j_call: TRBJ1-1
clone_size: NA
cdr3_aa: CASKRGTGDLGTEAFF
cdr3_nt: TGTGCCTCCAAGAGGGGGACAGGGGATTTGGGCACTGAAGCTTTCTTT

d_call: TRBD2
v_call: TRBV9
j_call: TRBJ2-1
clone_size: once
cdr3_aa: CASSPYLAGAGNEQFF
cdr3_nt: TGTGCCAGCAGCCCTTACCTAGCGGGAGCCGGTAATGAGCAGTTCTTC

d_call: NA
v_call: TRBV18
j_call: TRBJ1-1
clone_size: NA
cdr3_aa: CASSVRQSNTEAFF
cdr3_nt: TGTGCCAGCTCCGTTCGACAATCGAACACTGAAGCTTTCTTT